The 31 T cell receptor beta chains reported below all come from one sample, sequenced in a study of cytomegalovirus exposure and HLA in healthy donors. The PCR ran on 60 Vbeta and 13 Jbeta primers. The method was immunoSEQ multiplex PCR; TCRdb's version includes in-frame clones alone and lacks a portion of them. In the table there are 150,000 to 200,000 clones, approximately 79% of which are singletons. The material sequenced was PBMCs. The origin of the receptors is a human donor in good health.

This chain uses TRBV19 with TRBJ1-4, with 10 bases lining up with TRBD1. J lost 8 bases, V lost 4 bases, and 4 bases had no gene match. The germline V gene has CDR1 LNHDA and CDR2 SQIVND (reference sequence). The CDR3 has 14 amino acids. This chain's CDR3 is CASSTRQGAEKLFF. CDR3 nucleotide sequence: TGTGCCAGTAGTACTCGACAGGGGGCGGAAAAACTGTTTTTT. Drawing the rest from reference TRBV19 and TRBJ1-4, the complete variable domain is DGGITQSPKYLFRKEGQNVTLSCEQNLNHDAMYWYRQDPGQGLRLIYYSQIVNDFQKGDIAEGYSVSREKKESFPLTVTSAQKNPTAFYLCASSTRQGAEKLFFGSGTQLSVL.

The rearrangement uses TRBV2 and TRBJ2-3; 12 nucleotides align to TRBD2. This CDR3 is 17 amino acids long. Trimming took 2 bases from V and 4 from J; bases not matched to a gene: 7. Germline lookup yields CDR1 SNHLY and CDR2 FYNNEI. This CDR3 is CASSELAGGPPSDTQYF. In DNA form, the CDR3 reads TGTGCCAGCAGTGAACTAGCGGGGGGGCCCCCCTCAGATACGCAGTATTTT.

The V and J genes are TRBV6-5 and TRBJ2-1; possibly TRBD1 for D (5 bases). CDR3 length equals 11 residues. V shed 7 bases and J shed 5 bases, with 6 bases lying between them. CDR1 is MNHEY and CDR2 is SVGAGI in the germline V gene. The CDR3 loop reads CASTRDNEQFF. The CDR3 DNA sequence: TGTGCCAGCACCAGGGACAATGAGCAGTTCTTC.

In this sample, this clone turned up a few times. The rearrangement links TRBV2 to TRBJ2-7, with TRBD2 identical over 10 bases. The germline V gene has CDR1 SNHLY and CDR2 FYNNEI. Trimming at V came to 5 bases and at J to 2 bases, leaving 6 bases not matched to a gene. CDR3 length: 15 amino acids. The CDR3 is CASSSSSGGTYEQYF. The CDR3, as DNA: TGTGCCAGCAGTTCCTCTAGCGGGGGTACCTACGAGCAGTACTTC.

This chain connects TRBV9 to TRBJ2-7, with TRBD2 as a possible D gene (7 bases). Germline V gene lookup returns CDR1 SGDLS and CDR2 YYNGEE. CDR3 size: 15 residues. V was cut by 0 bases and J by 2 bases, with 12 bases left in between. Here the CDR3 reads CASSVEGGLAYEQYF. In nucleotides, the CDR3 is TGTGCCAGCAGCGTAGAGGGGGGGCTCGCCTACGAGCAGTACTTC.

J is TRBJ2-3 and V is TRBV11-3; 12 nucleotides agree with TRBD2. Germline V lookup: CDR1 SGHNT, CDR2 YENEEA. The CDR3 contains 20 residues. V shed 0 bases, J shed 3 bases, and the junction held 13 bases outside the gene matches. The CDR3 is CASSLDDGSSGGAGTDTQYF. CDR3 DNA sequence: TGTGCCAGCAGCTTAGATGATGGTTCTAGCGGGGGGGCCGGTACAGATACGCAGTATTTT.

This clone was detected a few times. The chain combines TRBV5-6 with TRBJ1-2; D unclear. V lost 5 bases, J lost 2 bases, and 16 bases lay in between. This CDR3 is built from 15 residues. Germline CDR1 is SGHDT and CDR2 is YYEEEE. The CDR3 region has the DNA TGTGCCAGCAGTGCGGGTCCTACCGTAAACTATGGCTACACCTTC. Translated: CASSAGPTVNYGYTF.

The gene calls are TRBV27 and TRBJ2-5, with D possibly TRBD2 on 5 matching bases. The end of the DNA fits TRBJ2-7 better, so the J call may be wrong. The CDR3 runs to 13 residues. CDR1 is MNHEY, CDR2 SMNVEV, per germline (reference sequence). CDR3 bases: TGTGCCAGCAGTTTAACTAGCTCCTACGAGCAGTACTTC. This encodes CASSLTSSYEQYF.

This clone was seen more than once but under ten times. The chain joins TRBV30 to TRBJ2-5; 7 bases fit TRBD2. The CDR3 is made up of 16 amino acids. Trimming took 5 bases from V and 0 from J; bases not matched to a gene: 12. CDR1 is GTSNPN, CDR2 SVGIG, per germline (reference sequence). The CDR3 reads CAWEGGIAGNQETQYF. The DNA for the CDR3 is TGTGCCTGGGAAGGAGGGATAGCGGGTAACCAAGAGACCCAGTACTTC.

This CDR3 reads CASSEGQGEGQPQHF. CDR3 in DNA: TGCGCCAGCAGCGAGGGACAGGGCGAAGGTCAGCCCCAGCATTTT. This sequence joins TRBV5-1 and TRBJ1-5; 9 nucleotides match TRBD1. Per the germline V gene, CDR1 is SGHRS and CDR2 is YFSETQ. The CDR3 loop spans 15 amino acids. The trim removed 4 bases at V and 6 bases at J, leaving 8 bases unmatched.

The genes are TRBV6-5 and TRBJ2-5, with D unclear. The germline V and J ends were trimmed by 0 bases and 5 bases, with 16 bases remaining between them. The CDR3 extends over 16 amino acids. The germline V gene encodes CDR1 MNHEY and CDR2 SVGAGI. As DNA, the CDR3 is TGTGCCAGCAGTTACTCGAAGTATCCGTCGGAGGAGACCCAGTACTTC. Protein: CASSYSKYPSEETQYF.

The genes are TRBV19 and TRBJ1-5, with D possibly being TRBD1 (6 bases). This CDR3 has 17 residues. The V end was cut by 5 bases, the J end by 0 bases, with 17 bases between. CDR1 is LNHDA and CDR2 is SQIVND in the germline V gene (reference sequence). The CDR3 sequence: CASSVNPGTNSNQPQHF. CDR3 nucleotides: TGTGCCAGTAGTGTAAACCCCGGGACAAATAGCAATCAGCCCCAGCATTTT.

Details on this clone: One end of the junction fails to match germline, which may point to a read error. The J gene is TRBJ2-7, the V gene TRBV7-7; 8 positions agree with TRBD2. The CDR3 is 14 amino acids. Germline V gene sequence: CDR1 SSHAT, CDR2 FNYEAQ (reference sequence). In DNA, the CDR3 is TGTGCTAGCAGCCCCACGGGGGGGCTTTCCGAGCAGTACTTC. Its translation is CASSPTGGLSEQYF.

This chain uses TRBV9 with TRBJ2-7; D perhaps matches TRBD2 (5 bases). Trimming pared 3 bases from V and 6 bases from J, leaving 10 bases between. In germline, CDR1 is SGDLS, CDR2 YYNGEE. This CDR3 contains 12 residues. As DNA, the CDR3 is TGTGCCAGCAGCGCCGGGATGGGCGAGCAGTACTTC. Amino acid sequence: CASSAGMGEQYF.

J is TRBJ1-1 and V is TRBV9, with 7 bases lining up with TRBD1. The CDR3 is made up of 14 amino acids. The germline V gene has CDR1 SGDLS and CDR2 YYNGEE. J was trimmed by 10 bases and V by 3 bases; bases with no gene match: 12. This chain's CDR3 is CASSAETGPGRAFF. The CDR3 DNA is TGTGCCAGCAGCGCTGAGACAGGGCCCGGAAGAGCTTTCTTT. Complete variable domain (other parts from reference TRBV9 and TRBJ1-1): DSGVTQTPKHLITATGQRVTLRCSPRSGDLSVYWYQQSLDQGLQFLIQYYNGEERAKGNILERFSAQQFPDLHSELNLSSLELGDSALYFCASSAETGPGRAFFGQGTRLTVV.

This clone was observed once. The rearrangement links TRBV7-2 to TRBJ1-2; D is perhaps TRBD1 (5 bases). The germline V gene encodes CDR1 SGHTA and CDR2 FQGNSA. Between the trimmed V and J ends, which lost 2 bases and 8 bases, there was a span of 12 bases. CDR3 size: 13 residues. CDR3 DNA: TGTGCCAGCAGCTTATCAGGGTCTCTGGGCTACACCTTC. Protein: CASSLSGSLGYTF.

The genes are TRBV13 and TRBJ2-2; 8 nucleotides align to TRBD2. There are 15 residues in the CDR3. V was clipped by 5 bases and J by 1 base; unmatched bases: 3. Germline CDR1 is PRHDT and CDR2 is FYEKMQ (reference sequence). This CDR3 is CASSESGRNTGELFF. DNA of the CDR3: TGTGCCAGCAGCGAGAGCGGGAGGAACACCGGGGAGCTGTTTTTT.

This clone appeared a single time. In DNA form, the CDR3 reads TGTGCCAGCAGCCTAACGATACCCCGGGACAGGGGGATTATTAGCTCCTATAATTCACCCCTCCACTTT. Its translation: CASSLTIPRDRGIISSYNSPLHF. The V call is TRBV14, the J call TRBJ1-6, with 11 nucleotides matching TRBD1. This CDR3 has 23 amino acids. The trim removed 4 bases at V and 0 bases at J, leaving 20 bases unmatched. Germline lookup yields CDR1 SGHDN and CDR2 FVKESK.

V is TRBV6-1 and J is TRBJ1-5; maybe TRBD1 (6 bases). The germline gives CDR1 MNHNS, CDR2 SASEGT. The V end lost 6 bases, the J end lost 7 bases, and 16 bases lay between the germline ends. This CDR3 spans 14 amino acids. In nucleotides, the CDR3 is TGTGCCAGCAGAAGCGGGGGGCGCGAACAGCCCCAGCATTTT. This encodes CASRSGGREQPQHF.

This rearrangement joins TRBV19 to TRBJ1-6, with D possibly matching TRBD1 (5 bases). V gave up 1 base and J gave up 8 bases, with 18 bases separating them. The germline gives CDR1 LNHDA, CDR2 SQIVND (reference sequence). The CDR3 length is 17 residues. This CDR3 is CASSIGGDAKYDSPLHF. CDR3 DNA sequence: TGTGCCAGTAGTATAGGGGGGGACGCTAAATATGATTCACCCCTCCACTTT.

This rearrangement joins TRBV13 to TRBJ1-2; D not certain. The CDR3 sequence is 13 residues long. Germline-derived CDR1 and CDR2 are PRHDT and FYEKMQ (reference sequence). Trimming removed 0 bases from V and 3 bases from J, with 5 bases in between. The DNA for the CDR3 is TGTGCCAGCAGCTTAGGGTCTGACTATGGCTACACCTTC. The encoded protein is CASSLGSDYGYTF.

The genes are TRBV29-1 and TRBJ1-5; 7 bases agree with TRBD1. The junction had 8 bases not matched to a gene; V was cut back by 5 bases and J by 4 bases. Looked up from germline, CDR1 is SQVTM and CDR2 is ANQGSEA. The CDR3 spans 14 residues. DNA for the CDR3: TGCAGCGTTTCCACAGGGGCGATAAATCAGCCCCAGCATTTT. Translating it yields CSVSTGAINQPQHF.

The gene calls are TRBV19 and TRBJ1-6, with 10 bases fitting TRBD1. Germline V CDR1 and CDR2: LNHDA, SQIVND (reference sequence). Trimming cost V 3 bases and J 10 bases; bases outside gene matches: 3. The CDR3 loop spans 14 amino acids. The CDR3: CASSMGQGSSPLHF. The CDR3 region has the DNA TGTGCCAGTAGTATGGGACAGGGGTCCTCACCCCTCCACTTT.

The chain links TRBV5-4 to TRBJ1-6; TRBD1 agrees at 7 bases. Trimming cost V 0 bases and J 10 bases; bases outside gene matches: 4. The CDR3 extends over 14 amino acids. Per the germline V gene, CDR1 is SGHNT and CDR2 is YYREEE (reference sequence). The DNA for the CDR3 is TGTGCCAGCAGCTTGGCCAGGGGGGACTCACCCCTCCACTTT. It specifies CASSLARGDSPLHF. Full variable domain (remainder filled in from reference TRBV5-4 and TRBJ1-6): ETGVTQSPTHLIKTRGQQVTLRCSSQSGHNTVSWYQQALGQGPQFIFQYYREEENGRGNFPPRFSGLQFPNYSSELNVNALELDDSALYLCASSLARGDSPLHFGNGTRLTVT.

CDR3 region: CASRADRGYGYTF. In DNA, the CDR3 is TGTGCCAGCAGGGCGGACAGGGGATATGGCTACACCTTC. The V and J genes are TRBV27 and TRBJ1-2; TRBD1 agrees at 9 bases. This CDR3 comprises 13 residues. The V gene's germline CDR1 is MNHEY and CDR2 SMNVEV (reference sequence). V lost 6 bases to trimming and J lost 5 bases; unmatched junction nucleotides: 4.

The V call is TRBV19, the J call TRBJ1-2, with TRBD1 as a possible D gene (6 bases). Germline CDR1 is LNHDA and CDR2 is SQIVND (reference sequence). The CDR3 length is 14 residues. Trimming shortened V by 7 bases and J by 1 base, and 13 bases separated the two germline ends. CDR3: CASTSGRGNYGYTF. The CDR3, as DNA: TGTGCCAGTACCAGTGGCAGGGGTAACTATGGCTACACCTTC.

The V and J genes are TRBV5-1 and TRBJ1-6; no clear D gene. Germline V gene lookup returns CDR1 SGHRS and CDR2 YFSETQ. The CDR3 consists of 15 residues. V dropped 0 bases and J dropped 7 bases, with 11 bases sitting between them. This CDR3 reads CASSLASVVNSPLHF. CDR3 bases: TGCGCCAGCAGCTTGGCCTCAGTGGTCAATTCACCCCTCCACTTT.

The CDR3 DNA follows: TGTGCCAGCAGCCGACCGGGACAGGTCTACAATGAGCAGTTCTTC. Protein sequence: CASSRPGQVYNEQFF. The chain employs TRBV11-2 and TRBJ2-1; 8 bases are a match to TRBD1. Unmatched junction bases numbered 6, after V lost 5 bases and J lost 3 bases. This CDR3 spans 15 amino acids. Per the germline V gene, CDR1 is SGHAT and CDR2 is FQNNGV.

V gene TRBV25-1 combines with J gene TRBJ2-5, with 15 nucleotides matching TRBD2. J lost 5 bases, V lost 7 bases, and 8 bases had no gene match. The CDR3 totals 16 residues. Germline CDR1 is MGHDK and CDR2 is SYGVNS. The CDR3 DNA reads as TGTGCCAGCACTTCCGGGACTAGCGGGGGGACGGAGACCCAGTACTTC. This encodes CASTSGTSGGTETQYF.

The sample holds one count of this clone. The chain combines TRBV19 with TRBJ1-5; TRBD1 aligns across 12 bases. This CDR3 is 15 amino acids long. Per the germline V gene, CDR1 is LNHDA and CDR2 is SQIVND (reference sequence). Trimming at V came to 6 bases and at J to 5 bases, leaving 5 bases not matched to a gene. The CDR3 reads CASRGTGGLYQPQHF. The CDR3 DNA reads as TGTGCCAGTAGGGGGACAGGGGGCTTGTATCAGCCCCAGCATTTT.

This chain uses TRBV27 with TRBJ1-2; no clear D. The CDR3 consists of 14 residues. Germline CDR1 reads MNHEY; CDR2 reads SMNVEV (reference sequence). Trimming took off 0 bases at V and 4 bases at J, with 9 bases between the two ends. The CDR3 spells CASSLSNTVYGYTF. CDR3 sequence (DNA): TGTGCCAGCAGTTTATCGAACACAGTCTATGGCTACACCTTC.